These 12 T cell receptor beta chains originate from one sample sequenced in a study of T cells in Graves' hyperthyroidism and ophthalmopathy. Amplification of TCR beta CDR3 regions was performed using RNA transcripts as template. An initial round of RT-PCR targeting the TCR CDR3 relied on the HTBI primer set. TCRdb re-called the multiplex PCR reads through MiXCR, storing one row per CDR3 protein. The profile shows 500,000 or so distinct CDR3 sequences, about 15% of them singletons. Source material: blood. These receptors originate from a woman between 18 and 29 years old with Graves' ophthalmopathy.

This clonotype occurred many times. The chain couples TRBV2 to TRBJ1-5, with 10 bases identical to TRBD1. The CDR3 extends over 14 amino acids. Germline loops: CDR1 SNHLY, CDR2 FYNNEI. Trimming at V came to 8 bases and at J to 6 bases, leaving 7 bases not matched to a gene. The CDR3 nucleotides read TGTGCCAGCTCCCGGGACAGGGGTCGTCAGCCCCAGCATTTT. Translation gives CASSRDRGRQPQHF.

This clonotype was counted between two and nine times. The chain has TRBV6-1 and TRBJ2-7; D remains unclear. CDR1 is MNHNS, CDR2 SASEGT, per germline. Trimming stripped 7 bases from V and 2 bases from J, with 12 bases between. This CDR3 is 13 amino acids long. The CDR3, as DNA: TGTGCCAGCAAGAGAGGACGGGCCTACGAGCAGTACTTC. This translates into CASKRGRAYEQYF.

This clonotype occurred many times. The gene calls are TRBV24-1 and TRBJ1-2; perhaps TRBD1 as D (6 bases). Germline CDR1 is KGHDR and CDR2 is SFDVKD. This CDR3 contains 15 residues. V was shortened by 4 bases and J by 4 bases, with 15 bases between the two germline ends. CDR3: CATSDPQQGAYGYTF. In nucleotides, the CDR3 is TGTGCCACCAGTGACCCTCAACAGGGAGCCTATGGCTACACCTTC.

This clonotype was counted many times. V is TRBV20-1 and J is TRBJ2-3; TRBD1 agrees at 12 bases. Germline V lookup: CDR1 DFQATT, CDR2 SNEGSKA (reference sequence). Unmatched junction bases numbered 12, after V lost 5 bases and J lost 6 bases. This CDR3 has 16 residues. CDR3 DNA: TGCAGTGCTCCCGGAGGGGGACAGGGGGCGATCGATACGCAGTATTTT. Encoded protein: CSAPGGGQGAIDTQYF.

The J gene is TRBJ2-1, the V gene TRBV15, with 7 bases fitting TRBD1. Per the germline V gene, CDR1 is LNHNV and CDR2 is YYDKDF (reference sequence). Trimming removed 0 bases from V and 0 bases from J; junction bases left unmatched: 5. This CDR3 comprises 17 residues. The CDR3 region is CATSRDPQGVSYNEQFF. The CDR3 bases are TGTGCCACCAGCAGAGATCCCCAGGGGGTCTCCTACAATGAGCAGTTCTTC.

The V call is TRBV11-2, the J call TRBJ1-4; D is unclear. The V and J ends lost 6 bases and 6 bases respectively, with 8 bases between them. CDR1 is SGHAT and CDR2 is FQNNGV in the germline V gene. The CDR3 is made up of 12 amino acids. CDR3 loop: CASSRTDEKLFF. The CDR3 region has the DNA TGTGCCAGCAGTCGGACGGATGAAAAACTGTTTTTT.

This clonotype was seen ten or more times. The chain is built from TRBV28 and TRBJ2-5, with TRBD1 matching over 9 bases. V gave up 6 bases and J gave up 5 bases; unmatched junction bases: 10. The CDR3 has 15 residues. The germline V gene has CDR1 MDHEN and CDR2 SYDVKM. CDR3 bases: TGTGCCAGCAGGGACACACAGGGGGCCCGTGAGACCCAGTACTTC. It codes for CASRDTQGARETQYF.

The chain has TRBV4-1 and TRBJ1-3; no clear D. This CDR3 has 24 residues. Germline CDR1 reads MGHRA; CDR2 reads YSYEKL. The V end was cut by 0 bases, the J end by 0 bases, with 33 bases between. The CDR3 reads CASSQEGRGSATTDFSSSGNTIYF. CDR3 coding DNA: TGCGCCAGCAGCCAAGAGGGCCGTGGGTCGGCGACCACTGACTTCTCGAGCTCTGGAAACACCATATATTTT.

This clonotype was picked up many times. This chain uses TRBV7-8 with TRBJ1-2; 9 bases align to TRBD1. The CDR3 runs 21 residues. With V trimmed by 5 bases and J by 4 bases, 26 bases remained unmatched. The germline gives CDR1 SGHVS, CDR2 FQNEAQ. The CDR3 DNA sequence: TGTGCCAGCAGCCGAAGGTCTCAATCAGCAGCCGGGACAGGGACCCTCTATGGCTACACCTTC. This translates into CASSRRSQSAAGTGTLYGYTF.

As to this clonotype: Being one base from a much bigger clone, this may be a read error. CDR3 sequence: CAISYVLNTGELFF. In DNA, the CDR3 is TGTGCCATCAGTTACGTCCTTAACACCGGGGAGCTGTTTTTT. The chain has TRBV10-3 and TRBJ2-2; no definite D call. CDR1 and CDR2 (germline): ENHRY, SYGVKD. The CDR3 runs 14 residues. V was pared by 5 bases and J by 2 bases, with 9 bases between.

This clonotype was seen at least ten times. The chain is built from TRBV7-8 and TRBJ2-1; 12 bases match TRBD2. Germline CDR1 SGHVS, CDR2 FQNEAQ. With V trimmed by 3 bases and J by 7 bases, 4 bases remained unmatched. The CDR3 length is 15 residues. The CDR3, as DNA: TGTGCCAGCAGCTTCTCCGGGACTAGCGGGAATGAGCAGTTCTTC. Translating gives CASSFSGTSGNEQFF. The whole variable domain, remainder taken from reference TRBV7-8 and TRBJ2-1, is GAGVSQSPRYKVAKRGQDVALRCDPISGHVSLFWYQQALGQGPEFLTYFQNEAQLDKSGLPSDRFFAERPEGSVSTLKIQRTQQEDSAVYLCASSFSGTSGNEQFFGPGTRLTVL.

This clonotype was recorded at least ten times. The rearrangement joins TRBV7-6 to TRBJ2-5; D unclear. Germline assignment: CDR1 SGHVS and CDR2 FNYEAQ. This CDR3 is 12 amino acids long. The V end lost 5 bases, the J end lost 3 bases, and 7 bases lay between the germline ends. CDR3 residues: CASSGRKETQYF. CDR3 in DNA: TGTGCCAGCAGCGGAAGAAAAGAGACCCAGTACTTC. The full variable domain, rest sourced from reference TRBV7-6 and TRBJ2-5, is GAGVSQSPRYKVTKRGQDVALRCDPISGHVSLYWYRQALGQGPEFLTYFNYEAQQDKSGLPNDRFSAERPEGSISTLTIQRTEQRDSAMYRCASSGRKETQYFGPGTRLLVL.